This TCR beta chain appears in the sequencing data of a study of PD-1 blockade in classical Hodgkin lymphoma. The overall study: Patients were treated with nivolumab at 3 mg/kg, and this was given intravenously every 2 weeks.

Study-level points and caveats: Similar baseline diversity was found in complete responders and newly diagnosed patients. Patients excluded were those beginning nivolumab under 1 year after ASCT.

Assay: immunoSEQ multiplex PCR; the TCRdb copy retains only in-frame clones and omits some. The sample has tens of thousands of clones, approximately 89% seen once. Deletions cut 5 bases from V and 0 bases from J, with 8 bases between. Germline CDR1 reads MNHEY; CDR2 reads SMNVEV (reference sequence). The CDR3 sequence is 13 residues long. Details on this clone: Its antigen is undetermined.

Each patient experienced a relapse that followed autologous stem cell transplantation, and brentuximab vedotin exposure varied. Source: peripheral blood mononuclear cells (PBMCs), taken before the second cycle of nivolumab. The TCR comes from a human donor with classical Hodgkin lymphoma. The chain carries TRBV27 and TRBJ2-7, with D hard to call. CDR3 loop: CASSVGVSYEQYF. The CDR3 DNA reads as TGTGCCAGCAGTGTTGGCGTCTCCTACGAGCAGTACTTC.